This TCR beta chain was found in a study of T cell responses to AZD1222 COVID-19 vaccine. Study results and limitations: Spike-specific TCR breadth and depth were elevated following two AZD1222 doses.

Comments on this clone: Its cognate antigen is unknown.

The germline gives CDR1 KGHSH, CDR2 LQKENI. CDR3 length: 13 amino acids. Trimming shortened V by 2 bases and J by 6 bases, and 8 bases separated the two germline ends. Produced via immunoSEQ multiplex PCR; TCRdb's table is partial and in-frame only. In the table there are some 130,000 clones, 85% to 90% of which are singletons. This receptor was taken from an adult in good health. Specimen: peripheral blood, collected on day 0 of AZD1222 vaccination. V is TRBV18 and J is TRBJ1-5; D unclear. CDR3 amino acids: CASSPEVGQPQHF. CDR3 nucleotides: TGTGCCAGCTCACCAGAAGTTGGTCAGCCCCAGCATTTT.